A single sample is the source of the 25 T cell receptor beta chains below, sequenced in a study of shared clonotypes between healthy human individuals. The repertoire was sequenced with immunoSEQ multiplex PCR; TCRdb's copy has only in-frame clones and lacks some. The table includes 650,000 to 750,000 clones, around 72% detected once. Sequenced material: memory CD4+ T cells sorted from blood. Subset defined: CD45RA-negative fraction. Every receptor here comes from a woman aged 25-40 years in good health.

This clone was found a few times. V and J are TRBV27 and TRBJ2-1, with 8 bases identical to TRBD1. From germline, CDR1 is MNHEY and CDR2 SMNVEV (reference sequence). The CDR3 totals 14 residues. V gave up 6 bases and J gave up 0 bases; unmatched junction bases: 1. The CDR3, as DNA: TGTGCCAGCAGGGGACAGGTCTCCTACAATGAGCAGTTCTTC. This encodes CASRGQVSYNEQFF.

The chain joins TRBV7-9 to TRBJ2-7; 10 positions agree with TRBD1. Germline values: CDR1 SEHNR, CDR2 FQNEAQ (reference sequence). V gave up 5 bases and J gave up 1 base; unmatched junction bases: 11. The CDR3 extends over 17 amino acids. CDR3 amino acids: CASSPGTGASFSYEQYF. CDR3 nucleotide sequence: TGTGCCAGCAGCCCCGGGACAGGGGCCTCCTTTTCCTACGAGCAGTACTTC.

In its sample, this clone was seen a few times. The CDR3 bases are TGCGCCAGCAGCTTCCGGACTAGCGGGAGGGGAACGAACACCGGGGAGCTGTTTTTT. Translated, it gives CASSFRTSGRGTNTGELFF. The chain combines TRBV4-1 with TRBJ2-2, with 15 bases matching TRBD2. Germline V gene sequence: CDR1 MGHRA, CDR2 YSYEKL. The CDR3 is made up of 19 amino acids. Trimming at V came to 5 bases and at J to 0 bases, leaving 7 bases not matched to a gene.

The rearrangement uses TRBV14 and TRBJ1-6; D not resolved. The CDR3 length is 13 residues. V was shortened by 6 bases and J by 7 bases, with 10 bases between the two germline ends. Germline assignment: CDR1 SGHDN and CDR2 FVKESK. CDR3 sequence (DNA): TGTGCCAGCAGTTCCAACAGCAATTCACCCCTCCACTTT. It codes for CASSSNSNSPLHF.

Concerning this clone itself: Other nucleotide sequences in the sample specify the same CDR3. V usage is TRBV6-5 and J usage is TRBJ1-5, with D unclear. Germline V gene data show CDR1 as MNHEY and CDR2 as SVGAGI. CDR3 length equals 14 residues. V was trimmed by 0 bases and J by 6 bases, leaving 9 bases between them. CDR3 nucleotide sequence: TGTGCCAGCAGTTACTCGGAAGGGAGTCAGCCCCAGCATTTT. Translation: CASSYSEGSQPQHF.

This clone was seen only a few times. The chain carries TRBV14 and TRBJ1-5; a possible D gene is TRBD1 (6 bases). The CDR3 extends over 12 amino acids. V lost 9 bases and J lost 1, with 7 bases in between. Per germline, CDR1 SGHDN and CDR2 FVKESK. The CDR3 DNA sequence: TGTGCCAGGAGGGGGAGCAATCAGCCCCAGCATTTT. This gives the protein CARRGSNQPQHF.

This chain connects TRBV7-9 to TRBJ2-1, with 7 bases matching TRBD2. This CDR3 has 15 residues. After removal of 2 bases from V and 5 bases from J, the junction contained 6 bases not matched to a gene. Germline V CDR1 and CDR2: SEHNR, FQNEAQ (reference sequence). In DNA form, the CDR3 reads TGTGCCAGCAGCTTACCCGGGACTACACACAATGAGCAGTTCTTC. Its translation is CASSLPGTTHNEQFF.

This sequence joins TRBV15 and TRBJ2-7; 8 bases line up with TRBD1. V dropped 2 bases and J dropped 5; count of bases not matched to a gene: 5. Germline values: CDR1 LNHNV, CDR2 YYDKDF (reference sequence). The CDR3 runs to 14 residues. The CDR3 bases are TGTGCCACCAGCAGACCGGACAGGGCTAACGAGCAGTACTTC. It yields the protein CATSRPDRANEQYF.

This clone occurred many times. The chain carries TRBV7-9 and TRBJ2-2, with a tentative D call TRBD2 (6 bases). CDR1 and CDR2 (germline): SEHNR, FQNEAQ (reference sequence). The germline V and J ends were trimmed by 0 bases and 1 base, with 6 bases remaining between them. This CDR3 is 15 amino acids long. DNA of the CDR3: TGTGCCAGCAGCTTAGCTAGCGGGAACACCGGGGAGCTGTTTTTT. Its protein product is CASSLASGNTGELFF.

The V and J genes are TRBV29-1 and TRBJ1-1; 11 bases line up with TRBD1. The ends lost 7 bases at V and 1 base at J; junction bases unmatched: 2. Germline CDR1 SQVTM, CDR2 ANQGSEA. This CDR3 is 13 amino acids long. The CDR3 reads CSAGQGENTEAFF. The CDR3 nucleotides read TGCAGCGCGGGACAGGGGGAGAACACTGAAGCTTTCTTT.

This chain links TRBV5-1 with TRBJ2-7; 10 positions agree with TRBD2. Germline trimming cut 2 bases from V and 2 bases from J; bases unmatched to any gene: 13. In germline, CDR1 is SGHRS, CDR2 YFSETQ. The CDR3 is 18 residues long. CDR3 in amino acids: CASSFTTGTSVNTYEQYF. The CDR3 nucleotides are TGCGCCAGCAGCTTCACAACCGGGACTAGCGTTAATACCTACGAGCAGTACTTC. The full variable domain, completed using reference TRBV5-1 and TRBJ2-7, is KAGVTQTPRYLIKTRGQQVTLSCSPISGHRSVSWYQQTPGQGLQFLFEYFSETQRNKGNFPGRFSGRQFSNSRSEMNVSTLELGDSALYLCASSFTTGTSVNTYEQYFGPGTRLTVT.

This sequence joins TRBV5-7 and TRBJ1-2; 7 bases agree with TRBD1. TRBV5-7 is known as an ORF, though its function is uncertain. V was pared by 1 base and J by 4 bases, with 4 bases of the junction left unmatched. The length of the CDR3 is 14 residues. CDR3 in DNA: TGTGCCAGCAGCTTGCTGACAGGGCCCTATGGCTACACCTTC. Translation gives CASSLLTGPYGYTF.

The gene calls are TRBV7-9 and TRBJ2-7; D unresolved. This CDR3 spans 14 amino acids. Germline V lookup: CDR1 SEHNR, CDR2 FQNEAQ (reference sequence). V lost 2 bases and J lost 0, with 8 bases in between. CDR3 in amino acids: CASSLTDGSYEQYF. CDR3 DNA: TGTGCCAGCAGCTTAACCGACGGCTCCTACGAGCAGTACTTC.

The gene calls are TRBV7-3 and TRBJ2-1, with 16 bases identical to TRBD2. Trimming at V came to 5 bases and at J to 9 bases, leaving 7 bases not matched to a gene. The CDR3 covers 16 residues. Per germline, CDR1 SGHTA and CDR2 FQGTGA. Here the CDR3 DNA reads TGTGCCAGCAGCCGGGGGACTAGCGGGAGGGGTTCTGAGCAGTTCTTC. Residues: CASSRGTSGRGSEQFF.

This chain connects TRBV6-5 to TRBJ1-4; D may be TRBD1 (5 bases). The CDR3 extends over 14 amino acids. Germline V lookup: CDR1 MNHEY, CDR2 SVGAGI. V was shortened by 8 bases and J by 3 bases, with 13 bases between the two germline ends. Here the CDR3 DNA reads TGTGCCAGCGGAAAGTCGGGGGCTAATGAAAAACTGTTTTTT. Protein sequence: CASGKSGANEKLFF.

The chain joins TRBV15 to TRBJ1-5, with D unresolved. The CDR3 is 14 amino acids. Trimming left V 3 bases short and J 10 bases short, with 16 bases between. CDR1 LNHNV and CDR2 YYDKDF come from the germline V gene (reference sequence). The CDR3 DNA reads TGTGCCACCAGCAGCGCCGGGCCCCAGGAACCCCAGCATTTT. Amino acid sequence: CATSSAGPQEPQHF.

The genes are TRBV5-6 and TRBJ2-4, with D possibly being TRBD1 (6 bases). This CDR3 is built from 14 residues. V was clipped by 4 bases and J by 9 bases, with 17 bases between them. The germline gives CDR1 SGHDT, CDR2 YYEEEE. CDR3 sequence reads: CASSQTPQGGIQYF. The CDR3 nucleotides read TGTGCCAGCAGCCAAACACCACAGGGCGGCATTCAGTACTTC.

The chain is built from TRBV18 and TRBJ1-4; tentative D call: TRBD1 (5 bases). CDR3 length: 13 residues. Trimming shortened V by 1 base and J by 8 bases, and 8 bases separated the two germline ends. Germline V gene lookup returns CDR1 KGHSH and CDR2 LQKENI. In nucleotides, the CDR3 is TGTGCCAGCTCACCACTCAGGGCCGAAAAACTGTTTTTT. This codes for CASSPLRAEKLFF.

This clone was counted between two and nine times. The rearrangement joins TRBV2 to TRBJ2-7; D may match TRBD1 or TRBD2 (6 bases each). Germline V lookup: CDR1 SNHLY, CDR2 FYNNEI. CDR3 length: 14 residues. The V end was cut by 2 bases, the J end by 4 bases, with 12 bases between. The CDR3 is CASSEPRGRYEQYF. The CDR3 nucleotides read TGTGCCAGCAGTGAACCCCGGGGGCGGTACGAGCAGTACTTC.

The V call is TRBV6-1, the J call TRBJ1-2; maybe TRBD1 (5 bases). The V end lost 4 bases, the J end lost 1 base, and 7 bases lay between the germline ends. The CDR3 runs 13 residues. Per germline, CDR1 MNHNS and CDR2 SASEGT. The CDR3 bases are TGTGCCAGCAGTGTTGACAGTAACTATGGCTACACCTTC. Translated, it gives CASSVDSNYGYTF.

This chain joins TRBV28 and TRBJ1-1, with 7 bases fitting TRBD1. The V and J ends lost 5 bases and 5 bases, in that order; junction bases with no gene match: 14. CDR1 MDHEN and CDR2 SYDVKM come from the germline V gene. The CDR3 has 16 amino acids. The CDR3 reads CASSEQGFRSQTEAFF. CDR3 sequence (DNA): TGTGCCAGCAGTGAACAGGGGTTCAGGAGCCAAACTGAAGCTTTCTTT.

This chain uses TRBV19 with TRBJ2-1; the D gene is possibly TRBD2 (6 bases). The CDR3 runs 14 residues. V was clipped by 7 bases and J by 8 bases, with 18 bases between them. Germline lookup yields CDR1 LNHDA and CDR2 SQIVND (reference sequence). In nucleotides, the CDR3 is TGTGCCAGTAACCCCCTCGGGGGACCAGATGAGCAGTTCTTC. Its translation is CASNPLGGPDEQFF.

In its sample, this clone was seen a few times. The gene calls are TRBV2 and TRBJ2-7, with 14 bases identical to TRBD2. V was clipped by 3 bases and J by 4 bases; unmatched bases: 2. The CDR3 is made up of 15 amino acids. The germline V gene encodes CDR1 SNHLY and CDR2 FYNNEI. As DNA, the CDR3 is TGTGCCAGCAGTGATTGGACTAGCGGGAGGTACGAGCAGTACTTC. Its translation is CASSDWTSGRYEQYF.

The chain uses TRBV27 and TRBJ1-2; TRBD1 aligns across 10 bases. Trimming took 5 bases from V and 6 from J; bases not matched to a gene: 9. CDR3 length equals 15 residues. Germline CDR1 reads MNHEY; CDR2 reads SMNVEV (reference sequence). The CDR3, as DNA: TGTGCCAGCAGTCCCCGGGACAGGGGTTCTCATGGCTACACCTTC. It is translated as CASSPRDRGSHGYTF.

On this clone: The same CDR3 also results from other DNA sequences found in this sample. The chain combines TRBV7-2 with TRBJ1-2; 7 nucleotides line up with TRBD1. The V gene end was trimmed by 4 bases and the J gene end by 4 bases; junction bases not matched to a gene: 3. The CDR3 loop spans 13 amino acids. In germline, CDR1 is SGHTA, CDR2 FQGNSA. CDR3 DNA sequence: TGTGCCAGCAGCTCTCGACAGGGCTATGGCTACACCTTC. Translating gives CASSSRQGYGYTF.